This T cell receptor (beta chain) was captured in a study of blood T cells in healthy people across ages. Through a sample-barcoded 5' primer and a J-beta primer mix, a second PCR was run for about 6 to 11 cycles. TCRdb called the 5' RACE reads again in MiXCR, with one record for every CDR3 protein. The table records roughly 1,100,000 distinct CDR3 sequences, under 30% of them present only once. CDR3 length equals 16 residues. Germline V CDR1 and CDR2: SGHTA, FQGNSA. V shed 1 base, J shed 3 bases, and the junction held 5 bases outside the gene matches. The data also belong to a second study, concerning T cells of mothers and their children. Per that study: Each mother gave over 8.5 million TCR beta CDR3 reads; each child, approximately 3 million.

Sequenced sample: blood. This rearrangement joins TRBV7-2 to TRBJ1-4; 7 nucleotides agree with TRBD1. The TCR originated in a girl aged 2-15 years in good health. The CDR3: CASSLGRQGPNEKLFF. The CDR3 DNA reads as TGTGCCAGCAGCTTAGGAAGACAGGGCCCTAATGAAAAACTGTTTTTT. The full variable domain, in which reference TRBV7-2 and TRBJ1-4 provide the parts outside the CDR3, is GAGVSQSPSNKVTEKGKDVELRCDPISGHTALYWYRQSLGQGLEFLIYFQGNSAPDKSGLPSDRFSAERTGGSVSTLTIQRTQQEDSAVYLCASSLGRQGPNEKLFFGSGTQLSVL.